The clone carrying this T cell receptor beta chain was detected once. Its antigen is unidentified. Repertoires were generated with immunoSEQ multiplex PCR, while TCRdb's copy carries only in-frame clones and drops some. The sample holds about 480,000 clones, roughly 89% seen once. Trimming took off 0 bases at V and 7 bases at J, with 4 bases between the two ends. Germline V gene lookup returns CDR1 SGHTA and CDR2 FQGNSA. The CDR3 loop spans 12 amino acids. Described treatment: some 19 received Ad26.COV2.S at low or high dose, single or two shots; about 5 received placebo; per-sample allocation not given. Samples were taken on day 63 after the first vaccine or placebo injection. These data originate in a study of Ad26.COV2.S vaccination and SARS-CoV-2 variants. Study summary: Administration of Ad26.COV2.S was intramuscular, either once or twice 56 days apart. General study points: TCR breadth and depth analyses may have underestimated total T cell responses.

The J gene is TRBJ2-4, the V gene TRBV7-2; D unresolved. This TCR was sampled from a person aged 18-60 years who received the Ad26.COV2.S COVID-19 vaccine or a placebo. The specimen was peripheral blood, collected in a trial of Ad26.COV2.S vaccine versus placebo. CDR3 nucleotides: TGTGCCAGCAGCTTAGCGCGGAACATTCAGTACTTC. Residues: CASSLARNIQYF.